The T cell receptor (beta chain) under discussion was sequenced for a study of blood T cell repertoires in COVID-19 (dated by TCRdb to the early 2020s). As for the study more broadly: Samples from collaborators originated in the United States, Italy and Spain and spanned both the acute and convalescent phases of COVID-19. The prospective study material was composed of cDNA or gDNA derived from T cells, B-cell-depleted T cells, or PBMCs. Deeply sampled blood TCRbeta repertoires from subjects exposed to, actively infected with, or recovered from COVID-19 were included in the dataset. The repertoires were released in a freely available public database meant as a resource for research on the immune response to SARS-CoV-2. Samples were obtained from the ongoing ImmuneRACE study (first 160 participants) and from over 1,000 subjects provided by 6 global collaborators. Nearly every sample came with metadata listing a de-identified subject ID, COVID-19 status, age in years and sex. Where available, HLA class I and class II types were taken from metadata supplied by the sample provider and were not determined by assay-based typing. Study-wide conclusions, independent of this receptor: The quantity of clinical and demographic metadata differed by source and by participant and was supplied without curation.

The immunoSEQ Assay, a bias-controlled multiplex PCR, was used to amplify TCRbeta CDR3 regions from genomic DNA. As for the original processing: Nucleated cell counts per sample were estimated from amplification of reference gene primers within the assay. To quantify the absolute abundance of each unique TCRbeta CDR3 rearrangement, sequence reads were collapsed and filtered. For each sample, productive Simpson clonality was calculated as the square root of Simpson's diversity index across productive rearrangements. Drawn from immuneACCESS, this table holds only the in-frame rearrangements with V and J called that TCRdb kept. Clones are partly lost; checked studies trace under half to an unresolved V gene and leave the rest unexplained. That table is the source of V, J and clone size, and D and trimming were worked out from the DNA. The sample records 100,000 to 150,000 clones, approximately 86% of which are singletons. The ten top clones hold roughly 11% of the sample.

One collaborating source in Seattle enrolled patients while the patients were actively infected and followed the patients over time throughout the course of disease. Whole blood was collected in K2EDTA tubes by collaborating institutions according to the institutions' own protocols. Collaborator samples were shipped for TCRbeta analysis as frozen whole blood, isolated PBMCs, or DNA extracted from either sample type. About this clone itself: No cognate antigen has been identified for it. Nothing much larger sits one base from this clone, and base qualities are not available.

The TCR originated in an older woman with COVID-19, enrolled during active disease. What was sequenced was peripheral blood.

The CDR3 region: CASSPWTSQRIYEQYF. The nucleotide sequence is TGTGCCAGCAGCCCCTGGACTAGCCAAAGAATATACGAGCAGTACTTC. The chain was built from TRBV7-2 and TRBJ2-7, and TRBD2 aligns with 8 junction nucleotides. From the germline V gene, CDR1 is SGHTA and CDR2 is FQGNSA. From the cysteine up to the phenylalanine, the CDR3 has a length of 16 residues. The CDR3 DNA has 48 bases and is translated from base 1. V and J are trimmed by 5 bases and 4 bases, and the gene matches miss 13 bases of the junction. Extended through the reference TRBV7-2 and TRBJ2-7 proteins, this CDR3 yields the full variable domain: GAGVSQSPSNKVTEKGKDVELRCDPISGHTALYWYRQSLGQGLEFLIYFQGNSAPDKSGLPSDRFSAERTGGSVSTLTIQRTQQEDSAVYLCASSPWTSQRIYEQYFGPGTRLTVT.